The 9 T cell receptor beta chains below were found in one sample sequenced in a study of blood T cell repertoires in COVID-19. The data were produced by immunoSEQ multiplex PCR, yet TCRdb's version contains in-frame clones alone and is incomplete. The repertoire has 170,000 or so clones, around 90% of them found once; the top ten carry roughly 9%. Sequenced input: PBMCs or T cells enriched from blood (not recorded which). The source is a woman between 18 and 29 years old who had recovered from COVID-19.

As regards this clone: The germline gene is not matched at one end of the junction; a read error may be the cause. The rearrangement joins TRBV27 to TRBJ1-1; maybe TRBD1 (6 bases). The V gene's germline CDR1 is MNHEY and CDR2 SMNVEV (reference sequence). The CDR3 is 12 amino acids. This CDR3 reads CASSLAGGQVAF. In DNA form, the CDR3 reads TGTGCCAGCAGTTTAGCGGGGGGGCAGGTGGCATTT.

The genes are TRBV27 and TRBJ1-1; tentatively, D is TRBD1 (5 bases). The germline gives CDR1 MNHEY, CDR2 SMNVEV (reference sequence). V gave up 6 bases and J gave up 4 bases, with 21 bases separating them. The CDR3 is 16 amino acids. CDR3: CASSLGVALATTEAFF. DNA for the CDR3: TGTGCCAGCAGCCTAGGGGTCGCGCTTGCTACCACTGAAGCTTTCTTT.

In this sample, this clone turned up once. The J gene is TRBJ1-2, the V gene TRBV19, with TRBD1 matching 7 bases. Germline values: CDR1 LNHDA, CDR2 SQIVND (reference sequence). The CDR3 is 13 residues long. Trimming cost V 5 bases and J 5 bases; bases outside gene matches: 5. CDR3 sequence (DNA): TGTGCCAGTAGTTTCCAGGGGGAGTATGGCTACACCTTC. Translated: CASSFQGEYGYTF.

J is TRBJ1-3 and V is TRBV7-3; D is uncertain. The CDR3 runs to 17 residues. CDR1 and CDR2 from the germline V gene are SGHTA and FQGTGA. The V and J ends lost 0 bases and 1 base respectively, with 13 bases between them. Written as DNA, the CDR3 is TGTGCCAGCAGCTTAACCATCGCGGGCTTGTCTGGAAACACCATATATTTT. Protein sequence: CASSLTIAGLSGNTIYF.

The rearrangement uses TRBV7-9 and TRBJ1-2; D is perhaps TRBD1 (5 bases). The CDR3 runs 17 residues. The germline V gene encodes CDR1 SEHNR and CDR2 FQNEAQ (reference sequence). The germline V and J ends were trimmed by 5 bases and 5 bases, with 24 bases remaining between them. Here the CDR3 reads CASSLAGDPPPPYGYTF. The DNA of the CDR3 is TGTGCCAGCAGCCTCGCGGGGGATCCTCCCCCGCCTTATGGCTACACCTTC.

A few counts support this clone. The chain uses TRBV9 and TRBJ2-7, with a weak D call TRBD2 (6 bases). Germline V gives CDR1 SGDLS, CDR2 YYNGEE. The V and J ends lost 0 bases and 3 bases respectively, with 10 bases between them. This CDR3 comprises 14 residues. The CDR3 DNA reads TGTGCCAGCAGCGTAGACGGAGGGGACTACGAGCAGTACTTC. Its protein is CASSVDGGDYEQYF.

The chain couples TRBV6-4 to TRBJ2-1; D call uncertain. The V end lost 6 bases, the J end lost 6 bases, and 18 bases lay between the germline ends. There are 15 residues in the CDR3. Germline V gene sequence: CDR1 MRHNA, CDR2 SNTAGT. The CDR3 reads CASSPLGVLGNEQFF. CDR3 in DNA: TGTGCCAGCAGCCCCCTAGGCGTCCTCGGCAATGAGCAGTTCTTC.

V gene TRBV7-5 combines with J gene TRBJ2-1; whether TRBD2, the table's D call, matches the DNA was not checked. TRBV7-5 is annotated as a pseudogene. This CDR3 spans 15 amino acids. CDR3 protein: CARSLSGSSYNEQFF. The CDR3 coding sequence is TGTGCCAGAAGCTTAAGCGGGAGCTCCTACAATGAGCAGTTCTTC.

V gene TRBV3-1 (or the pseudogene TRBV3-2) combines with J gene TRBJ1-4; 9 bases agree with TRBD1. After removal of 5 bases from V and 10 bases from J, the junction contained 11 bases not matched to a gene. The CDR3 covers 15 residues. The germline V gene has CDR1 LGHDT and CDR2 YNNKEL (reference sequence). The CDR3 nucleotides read TGTGCCAGCAGCAGCCGGACAGGGGAAATCGGAAAACTGTTTTTT. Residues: CASSSRTGEIGKLFF.